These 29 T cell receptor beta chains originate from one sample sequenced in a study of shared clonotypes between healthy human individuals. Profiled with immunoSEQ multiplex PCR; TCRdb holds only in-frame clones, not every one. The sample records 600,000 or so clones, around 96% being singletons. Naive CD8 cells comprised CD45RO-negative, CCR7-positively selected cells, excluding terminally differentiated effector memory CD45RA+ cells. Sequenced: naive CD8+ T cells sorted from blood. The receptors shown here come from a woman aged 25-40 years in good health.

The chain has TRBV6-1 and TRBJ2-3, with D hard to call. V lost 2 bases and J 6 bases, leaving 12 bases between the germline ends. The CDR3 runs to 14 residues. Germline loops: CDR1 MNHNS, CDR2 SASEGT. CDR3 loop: CASSELGRPDTQYF. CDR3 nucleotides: TGTGCCAGCAGTGAATTGGGTCGCCCGGATACGCAGTATTTT.

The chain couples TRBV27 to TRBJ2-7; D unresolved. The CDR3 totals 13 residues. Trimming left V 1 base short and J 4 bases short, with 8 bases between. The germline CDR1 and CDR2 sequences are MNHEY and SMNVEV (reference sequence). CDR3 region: CASSLLSGYEQYF. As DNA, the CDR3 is TGTGCCAGCAGTTTATTGTCCGGATACGAGCAGTACTTC.

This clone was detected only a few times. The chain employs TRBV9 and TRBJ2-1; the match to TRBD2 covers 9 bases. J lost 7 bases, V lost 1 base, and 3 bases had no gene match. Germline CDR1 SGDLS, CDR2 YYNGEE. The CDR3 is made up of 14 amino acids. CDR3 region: CASSVYSGRNEQFF. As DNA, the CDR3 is TGTGCCAGCAGCGTATATAGCGGGAGAAATGAGCAGTTCTTC.

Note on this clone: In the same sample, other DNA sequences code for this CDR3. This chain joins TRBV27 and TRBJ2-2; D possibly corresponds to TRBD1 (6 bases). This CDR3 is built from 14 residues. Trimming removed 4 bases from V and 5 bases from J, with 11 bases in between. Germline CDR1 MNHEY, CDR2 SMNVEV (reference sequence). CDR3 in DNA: TGTGCCAGCAGTTATGGGGGCGGAACCGGGGAGCTGTTTTTT. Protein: CASSYGGGTGELFF.

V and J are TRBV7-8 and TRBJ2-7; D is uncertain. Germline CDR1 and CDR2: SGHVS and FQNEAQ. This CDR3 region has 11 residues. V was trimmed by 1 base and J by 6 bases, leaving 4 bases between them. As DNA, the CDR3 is TGTGCCAGCAGCTTAGGCACCGAGCAGTACTTC. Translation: CASSLGTEQYF.

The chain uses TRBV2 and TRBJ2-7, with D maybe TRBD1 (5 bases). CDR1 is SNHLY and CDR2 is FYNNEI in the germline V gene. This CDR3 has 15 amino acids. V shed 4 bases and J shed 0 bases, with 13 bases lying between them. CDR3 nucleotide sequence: TGTGCCAGCAGTGTAGGGCAGGGCTACTCCTACGAGCAGTACTTC. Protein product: CASSVGQGYSYEQYF.

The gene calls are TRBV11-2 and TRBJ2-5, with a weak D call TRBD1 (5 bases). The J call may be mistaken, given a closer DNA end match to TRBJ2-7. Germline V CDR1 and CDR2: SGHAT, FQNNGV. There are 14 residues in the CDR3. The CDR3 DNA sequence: TGTGCCAGCAGCTCCCCCCTAACAGGCTACGAGCAGTACTTC. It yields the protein CASSSPLTGYEQYF.

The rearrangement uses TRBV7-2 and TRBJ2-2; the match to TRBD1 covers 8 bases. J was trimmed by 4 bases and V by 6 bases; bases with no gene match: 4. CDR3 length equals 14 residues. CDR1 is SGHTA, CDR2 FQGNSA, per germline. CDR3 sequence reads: CASRDRGGTGELFF. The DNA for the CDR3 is TGTGCCAGCAGAGACAGGGGTGGCACCGGGGAGCTGTTTTTT.

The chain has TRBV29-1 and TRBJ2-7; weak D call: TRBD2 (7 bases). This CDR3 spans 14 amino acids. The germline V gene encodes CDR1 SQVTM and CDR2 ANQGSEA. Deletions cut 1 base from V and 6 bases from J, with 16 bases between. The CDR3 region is CSVEGPLRGGEQYF. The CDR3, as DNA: TGCAGCGTTGAAGGGCCCCTTAGGGGGGGCGAGCAGTACTTC.

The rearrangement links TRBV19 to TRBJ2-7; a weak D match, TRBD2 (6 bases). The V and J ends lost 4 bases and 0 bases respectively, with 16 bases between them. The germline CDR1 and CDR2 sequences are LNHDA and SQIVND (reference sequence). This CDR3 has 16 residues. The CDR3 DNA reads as TGTGCCAGTAGTACCATGCCTAGCGCCCCCTCCTACGAGCAGTACTTC. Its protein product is CASSTMPSAPSYEQYF. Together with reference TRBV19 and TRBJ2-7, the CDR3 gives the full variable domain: DGGITQSPKYLFRKEGQNVTLSCEQNLNHDAMYWYRQDPGQGLRLIYYSQIVNDFQKGDIAEGYSVSREKKESFPLTVTSAQKNPTAFYLCASSTMPSAPSYEQYFGPGTRLTVT.

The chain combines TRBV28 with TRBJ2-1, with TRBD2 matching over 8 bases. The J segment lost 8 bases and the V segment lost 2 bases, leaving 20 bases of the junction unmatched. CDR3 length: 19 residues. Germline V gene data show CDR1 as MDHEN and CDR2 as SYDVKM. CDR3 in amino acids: CASSLSGREGLGFVHEQFF. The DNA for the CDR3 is TGTGCCAGCAGTTTAAGTGGCCGGGAGGGCCTAGGTTTTGTCCATGAGCAGTTCTTC.

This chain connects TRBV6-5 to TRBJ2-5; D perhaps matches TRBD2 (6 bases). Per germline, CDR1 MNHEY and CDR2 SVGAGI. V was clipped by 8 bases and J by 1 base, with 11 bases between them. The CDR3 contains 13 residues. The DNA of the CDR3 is TGTGCCAGCCTACTGGGGGGCCAAGAGACCCAGTACTTC. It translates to CASLLGGQETQYF.

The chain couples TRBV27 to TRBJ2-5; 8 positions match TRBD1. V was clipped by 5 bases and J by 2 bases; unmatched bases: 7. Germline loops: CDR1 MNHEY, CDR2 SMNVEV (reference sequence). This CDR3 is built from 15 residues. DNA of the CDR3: TGTGCCAGCAGTCCTCTCCGACAGGGGCAAGAGACCCAGTACTTC. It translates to CASSPLRQGQETQYF.

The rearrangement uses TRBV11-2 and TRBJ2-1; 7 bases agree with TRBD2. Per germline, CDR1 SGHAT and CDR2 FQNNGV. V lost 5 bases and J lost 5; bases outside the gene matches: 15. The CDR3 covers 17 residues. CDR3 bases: TGTGCCAGCAGCCCCCGGCTCGGGGCGGGAGTACACAATGAGCAGTTCTTC. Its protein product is CASSPRLGAGVHNEQFF.

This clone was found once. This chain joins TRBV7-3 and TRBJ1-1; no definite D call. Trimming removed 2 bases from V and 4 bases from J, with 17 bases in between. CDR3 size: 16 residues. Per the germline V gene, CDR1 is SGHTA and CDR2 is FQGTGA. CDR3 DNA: TGTGCCAGCAGCTTATCCCCCGTACGCACTATCACTGAAGCTTTCTTT. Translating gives CASSLSPVRTITEAFF. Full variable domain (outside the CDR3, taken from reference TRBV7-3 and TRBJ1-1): GAGVSQTPSNKVTEKGKYVELRCDPISGHTALYWYRQSLGQGPEFLIYFQGTGAADDSGLPNDRFFAVRPEGSVSTLKIQRTERGDSAVYLCASSLSPVRTITEAFFGQGTRLTVV.

The CDR3 loop is CASSLGWGSGNTIYF. The CDR3 DNA is TGTGCCAGCAGCTTGGGGTGGGGCTCTGGAAACACCATATATTTT. V gene TRBV5-6 combines with J gene TRBJ1-3; D remains ambiguous. The CDR3 consists of 15 residues. Trimming removed 0 bases at V and 0 bases at J, with 7 bases between. Germline CDR1 and CDR2: SGHDT and YYEEEE. The entire variable domain, with the rest obtained from reference TRBV5-6 and TRBJ1-3, is as follows: DAGVTQSPTHLIKTRGQQVTLRCSPKSGHDTVSWYQQALGQGPQFIFQYYEEEERQRGNFPDRFSGHQFPNYSSELNVNALLLGDSALYLCASSLGWGSGNTIYFGEGSWLTVV.

The CDR3 DNA reads TGTGCCAGCAGCTTCCCCCCGGGACTAGGTCGCTACGAGCAGTACTTC. Protein product: CASSFPPGLGRYEQYF. The V and J genes are TRBV5-4 and TRBJ2-7; 8 nucleotides line up with TRBD2. The CDR3 loop spans 16 amino acids. From germline, CDR1 is SGHNT and CDR2 YYREEE (reference sequence). V trimming: 2 bases; J trimming: 3 bases; junction bases outside the gene matches: 10.

The CDR3 region has the DNA TGTGCCAGCAAAGACATATCCTACGAGCAGTACTTC. This encodes CASKDISYEQYF. The chain employs TRBV28 and TRBJ2-7; D unclear. The length of the CDR3 is 12 residues. Germline-derived CDR1 and CDR2 are MDHEN and SYDVKM. Trimming pared 7 bases from V and 1 base from J, leaving 8 bases between.

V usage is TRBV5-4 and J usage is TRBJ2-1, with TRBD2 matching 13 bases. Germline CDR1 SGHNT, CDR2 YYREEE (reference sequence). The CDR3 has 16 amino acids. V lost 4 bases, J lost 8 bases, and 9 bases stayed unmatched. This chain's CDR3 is CASSPGLAGMGDEQFF. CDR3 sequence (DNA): TGTGCCAGCAGCCCGGGACTAGCGGGAATGGGCGATGAGCAGTTCTTC.

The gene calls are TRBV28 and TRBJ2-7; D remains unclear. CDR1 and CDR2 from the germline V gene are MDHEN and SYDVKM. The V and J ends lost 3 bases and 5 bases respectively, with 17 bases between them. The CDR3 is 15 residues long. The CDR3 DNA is TGTGCCAGCAGTTTGGTCCGGGCTAGGATGAACGAGCAGTACTTC. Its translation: CASSLVRARMNEQYF.

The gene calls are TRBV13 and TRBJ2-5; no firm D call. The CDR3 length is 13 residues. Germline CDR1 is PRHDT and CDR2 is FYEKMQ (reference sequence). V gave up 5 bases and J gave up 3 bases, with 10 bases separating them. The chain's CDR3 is CASSPPDEETQYF. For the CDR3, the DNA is TGTGCCAGCAGCCCCCCGGATGAAGAGACCCAGTACTTC.

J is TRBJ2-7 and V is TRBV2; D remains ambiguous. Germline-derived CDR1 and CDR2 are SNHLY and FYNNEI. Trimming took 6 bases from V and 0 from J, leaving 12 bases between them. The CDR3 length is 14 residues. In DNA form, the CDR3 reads TGTGCCAGCAGAGGCAGGCTTCTCTCCTACGAGCAGTACTTC. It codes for CASRGRLLSYEQYF.

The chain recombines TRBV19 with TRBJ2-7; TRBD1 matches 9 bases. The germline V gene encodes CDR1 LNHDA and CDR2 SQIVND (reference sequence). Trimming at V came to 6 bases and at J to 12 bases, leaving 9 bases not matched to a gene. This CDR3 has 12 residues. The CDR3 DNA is TGTGCCAGTAGCCTGGGACAGGGCCAATTGTACTTC. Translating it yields CASSLGQGQLYF. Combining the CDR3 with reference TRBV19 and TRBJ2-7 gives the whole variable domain DGGITQSPKYLFRKEGQNVTLSCEQNLNHDAMYWYRQDPGQGLRLIYYSQIVNDFQKGDIAEGYSVSREKKESFPLTVTSAQKNPTAFYLCASSLGQGQLYFGPGTRLTVT.

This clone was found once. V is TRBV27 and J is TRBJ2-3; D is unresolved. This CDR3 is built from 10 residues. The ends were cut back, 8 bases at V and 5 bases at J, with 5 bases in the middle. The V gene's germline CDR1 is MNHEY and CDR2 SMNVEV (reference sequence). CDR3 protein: CASGKDTQYF. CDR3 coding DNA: TGTGCCAGCGGCAAAGATACGCAGTATTTT.

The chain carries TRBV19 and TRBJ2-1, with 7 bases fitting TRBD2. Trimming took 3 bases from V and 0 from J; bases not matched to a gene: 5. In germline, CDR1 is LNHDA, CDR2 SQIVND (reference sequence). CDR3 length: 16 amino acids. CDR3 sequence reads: CASSMERGSSYNEQFF. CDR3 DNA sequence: TGTGCCAGTAGTATGGAGCGCGGGAGCTCCTACAATGAGCAGTTCTTC.

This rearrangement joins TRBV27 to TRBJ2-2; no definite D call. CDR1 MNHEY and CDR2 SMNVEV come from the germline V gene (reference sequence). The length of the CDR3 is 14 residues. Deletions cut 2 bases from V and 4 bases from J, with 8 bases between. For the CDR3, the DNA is TGTGCCAGCAGTTTAAACGCCGTCACCGGGGAGCTGTTTTTT. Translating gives CASSLNAVTGELFF.

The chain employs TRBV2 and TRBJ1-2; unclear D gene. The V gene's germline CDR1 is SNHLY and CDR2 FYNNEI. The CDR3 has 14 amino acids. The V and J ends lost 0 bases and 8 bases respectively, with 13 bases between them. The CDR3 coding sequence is TGTGCCAGCAGTGAAGCCGGGAGGGTACCCGGCTACACCTTC. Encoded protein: CASSEAGRVPGYTF.

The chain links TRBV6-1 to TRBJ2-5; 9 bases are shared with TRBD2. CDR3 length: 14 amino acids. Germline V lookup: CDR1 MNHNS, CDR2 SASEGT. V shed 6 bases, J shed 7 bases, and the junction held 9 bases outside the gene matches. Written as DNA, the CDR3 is TGTGCCAGCAGCGCCCCCCCAGCGGGAGGGACCCAGTACTTC. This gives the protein CASSAPPAGGTQYF.

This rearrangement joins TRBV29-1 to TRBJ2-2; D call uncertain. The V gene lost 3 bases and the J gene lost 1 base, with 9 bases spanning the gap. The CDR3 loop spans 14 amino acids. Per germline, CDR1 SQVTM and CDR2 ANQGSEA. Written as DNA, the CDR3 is TGCAGCGTTGAGGGTCAGATGAACACCGGGGAGCTGTTTTTT. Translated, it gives CSVEGQMNTGELFF.